Each of the 14 T cell receptor beta chains below was sequenced from the same sample in a study of cytomegalovirus exposure and HLA in healthy donors. Primers for the PCR totalled 60 Vbeta and 13 Jbeta. The protocol was immunoSEQ multiplex PCR, while the TCRdb copy is restricted to in-frame clones and leaves out a portion. The data show 130,000 or so clones, about 70% seen once. The sequencing sample was made of PBMCs. These receptors came from a woman in her 40s in good health and CMV-seropositive.

CDR3 loop: CASSVEGLGRGHSGANVLTF. DNA of the CDR3: TGTGCCAGCAGCGTAGAGGGGTTGGGCAGGGGGCACTCTGGGGCCAACGTCCTGACTTTC. The V gene is TRBV9, the J gene TRBJ2-6, with 8 bases fitting TRBD1. Germline V gene data show CDR1 as SGDLS and CDR2 as YYNGEE. This CDR3 is built from 20 residues. Losses at the gene ends were 0 bases for V and 0 bases for J; bases not matched to a gene: 11. The entire variable domain, with the rest obtained from reference TRBV9 and TRBJ2-6, is as follows: DSGVTQTPKHLITATGQRVTLRCSPRSGDLSVYWYQQSLDQGLQFLIQYYNGEERAKGNILERFSAQQFPDLHSELNLSSLELGDSALYFCASSVEGLGRGHSGANVLTFGAGSRLTVL.

V and J are TRBV30 and TRBJ1-1; TRBD1 might be the D (6 bases). Germline V gene data show CDR1 as GTSNPN and CDR2 as SVGIG (reference sequence). The CDR3 totals 15 residues. The germline V and J ends were trimmed by 2 bases and 1 base, with 14 bases remaining between them. The CDR3 coding sequence is TGTGCCTGGAGTTTGCTTTCGACAGGGAACACTGAAGCTTTCTTT. It codes for CAWSLLSTGNTEAFF. The complete variable domain, with remaining parts taken from reference TRBV30 and TRBJ1-1, reads SQTIHQWPATLVQPVGSPLSLECTVEGTSNPNLYWYRQAAGRGLQLLFYSVGIGQISSEVPQNLSASRPQDRQFILSSKKLLLSDSGFYLCAWSLLSTGNTEAFFGQGTRLTVV.

The rearrangement links TRBV5-4 to TRBJ2-5; 7 bases agree with TRBD2. The CDR3 is 12 residues long. The ends lost 4 bases at V and 4 bases at J; junction bases unmatched: 1. CDR1 SGHNT and CDR2 YYREEE come from the germline V gene (reference sequence). The CDR3 DNA reads as TGTGCCAGCAGCACGGGGGGAGAGACCCAGTACTTC. The encoded protein is CASSTGGETQYF. Variable domain in full (rest from reference TRBV5-4 and TRBJ2-5): ETGVTQSPTHLIKTRGQQVTLRCSSQSGHNTVSWYQQALGQGPQFIFQYYREEENGRGNFPPRFSGLQFPNYSSELNVNALELDDSALYLCASSTGGETQYFGPGTRLLVL.

This chain links TRBV11-2 with TRBJ2-1; TRBD2 matches 9 bases. The V and J ends lost 5 bases and 6 bases, in that order; junction bases with no gene match: 8. The germline V gene has CDR1 SGHAT and CDR2 FQNNGV. The CDR3 contains 15 residues. This CDR3 reads CASSLPSGVGNEQFF. DNA of the CDR3: TGTGCCAGCAGCCTCCCTAGCGGGGTCGGCAATGAGCAGTTCTTC. The complete variable domain, with remaining parts taken from reference TRBV11-2 and TRBJ2-1, reads EAGVAQSPRYKIIEKRQSVAFWCNPISGHATLYWYQQILGQGPKLLIQFQNNGVVDDSQLPKDRFSAERLKGVDSTLKIQPAKLEDSAVYLCASSLPSGVGNEQFFGPGTRLTVL.

The chain is built from TRBV4-1 and TRBJ2-7, with 9 bases lining up with TRBD1. The CDR3 is 16 residues long. V gave up 0 bases and J gave up 9 bases; unmatched junction bases: 12. CDR1 and CDR2 (germline): MGHRA, YSYEKL. In DNA, the CDR3 is TGCGCCAGCAGCCAAGATTGGGGGACAGGGCTCCGGTGGCAGTACTTC. Translated: CASSQDWGTGLRWQYF.

The gene calls are TRBV7-9 and TRBJ2-7; 7 bases match TRBD1. Looked up from germline, CDR1 is SEHNR and CDR2 is FQNEAQ (reference sequence). The V segment lost 7 bases and the J segment 6 bases; nucleotides outside the gene matches: 6. The CDR3 totals 12 residues. The CDR3 DNA reads as TGTGCCAGCATGCGAGGGGGCAGCGAGCAGTACTTC. Translation: CASMRGGSEQYF.

The chain joins TRBV18 to TRBJ1-2; possibly TRBD1 for D (5 bases). Trimming pared 4 bases from V and 1 base from J, leaving 16 bases between. The CDR3 is 16 residues long. The V gene's germline CDR1 is KGHSH and CDR2 LQKENI. The chain's CDR3 is CASSLLQGPGNYGYTF. The CDR3 nucleotides read TGTGCCAGCTCACTATTGCAGGGTCCGGGTAACTATGGCTACACCTTC.

The chain uses TRBV18 and TRBJ1-6, with a possible D match to TRBD1 (6 bases). The CDR3 contains 14 residues. V gave up 5 bases and J gave up 8 bases, with 13 bases separating them. Germline CDR1 KGHSH, CDR2 LQKENI. The CDR3 loop is CASSSRDNYSPLHF. The CDR3 nucleotides are TGTGCCAGCTCATCCCGGGACAACTATTCACCCCTCCACTTT.

This clone was seen a few times. The J gene is TRBJ2-7, the V gene TRBV6-1; possible D gene TRBD1, 6 bases. Trimming stripped 5 bases from V and 0 bases from J, with 11 bases between. This CDR3 has 14 amino acids. Germline V CDR1 and CDR2: MNHNS, SASEGT. The CDR3, as DNA: TGTGCCAGCAGTTCTCGGACAGTCTCCTACGAGCAGTACTTC. Protein product: CASSSRTVSYEQYF.

The rearrangement joins TRBV18 to TRBJ1-2; 8 bases align to TRBD1. The trim removed 0 bases at V and 4 bases at J, leaving 7 bases unmatched. CDR3 length: 16 residues. Per the germline V gene, CDR1 is KGHSH and CDR2 is LQKENI. DNA of the CDR3: TGTGCCAGCTCACCACCAGGGACAGGACTTTCCTATGGCTACACCTTC. This translates into CASSPPGTGLSYGYTF.

This clone has just a few counts. The CDR3 region has the DNA TGTGCCAGCAGCTTGGCCTCGGCGGGGGGGTCTAGCAATCAGCCCCAGCATTTT. Its translation: CASSLASAGGSSNQPQHF. The chain joins TRBV5-5 to TRBJ1-5; D might be TRBD1 (5 bases). With 0 bases removed from V and 0 bases from J, the gap between germline ends came to 16 bases. Germline V gene lookup returns CDR1 SGHKS and CDR2 YYEKEE (reference sequence). CDR3 size: 18 residues.

The chain has TRBV28 and TRBJ1-2; TRBD1 matches 7 bases. Looked up from germline, CDR1 is MDHEN and CDR2 is SYDVKM. The CDR3 runs to 14 residues. The ends lost 1 base at V and 6 bases at J; junction bases unmatched: 5. The CDR3 coding sequence is TGTGCCAGCAGTTTATTGGCAGGGGGAAATGGCTACACCTTC. This sequence encodes CASSLLAGGNGYTF.

In this sample, this clone turned up once. This CDR3 is also generated by other DNA sequences in the sample. This chain joins TRBV6-1 and TRBJ2-7; the D gene is possibly TRBD2 (5 bases). The CDR3 length is 12 residues. V was cut by 4 bases and J by 4 bases, with 8 bases left in between. Germline CDR1 is MNHNS and CDR2 is SASEGT. The CDR3 is CASSVGGYEQYF. CDR3 nucleotide sequence: TGTGCCAGCAGTGTAGGCGGGTACGAGCAGTACTTC.

This clone was seen only once. The chain links TRBV5-4 to TRBJ1-2; D is ambiguous. V was shortened by 0 bases and J by 5 bases, with 14 bases between the two germline ends. Germline V gene data show CDR1 as SGHNT and CDR2 as YYREEE (reference sequence). The CDR3 is made up of 15 amino acids. The CDR3 reads CASSLGAVGAYGYTF. CDR3 in DNA: TGTGCCAGCAGCTTGGGGGCTGTGGGCGCGTATGGCTACACCTTC.